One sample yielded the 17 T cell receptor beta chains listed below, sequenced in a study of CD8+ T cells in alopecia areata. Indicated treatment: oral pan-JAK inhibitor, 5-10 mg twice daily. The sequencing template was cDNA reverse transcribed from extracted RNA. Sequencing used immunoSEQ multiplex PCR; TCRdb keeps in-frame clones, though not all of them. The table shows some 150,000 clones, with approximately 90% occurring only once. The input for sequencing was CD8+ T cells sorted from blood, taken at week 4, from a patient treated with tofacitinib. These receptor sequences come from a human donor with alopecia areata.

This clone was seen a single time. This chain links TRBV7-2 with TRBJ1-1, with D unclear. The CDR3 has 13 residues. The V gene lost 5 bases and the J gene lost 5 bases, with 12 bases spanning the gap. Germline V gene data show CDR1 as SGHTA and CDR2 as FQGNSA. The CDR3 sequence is CASSQTGRTEAFF. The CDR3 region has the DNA TGTGCCAGCAGCCAGACCGGGAGAACTGAAGCTTTCTTT.

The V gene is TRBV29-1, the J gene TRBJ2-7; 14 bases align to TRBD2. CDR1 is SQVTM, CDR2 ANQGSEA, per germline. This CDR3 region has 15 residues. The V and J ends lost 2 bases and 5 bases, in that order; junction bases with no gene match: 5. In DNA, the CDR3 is TGCAGCGTTGAACTGGGGACTAGCGGGGGTAACGAGCAGTACTTC. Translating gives CSVELGTSGGNEQYF.

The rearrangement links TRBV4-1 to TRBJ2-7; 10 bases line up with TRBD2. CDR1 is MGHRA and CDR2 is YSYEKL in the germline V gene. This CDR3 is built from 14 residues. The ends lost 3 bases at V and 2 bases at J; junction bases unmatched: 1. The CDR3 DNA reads TGCGCCAGCAGCCATGGACTAGCGGCCTACGAGCAGTACTTC. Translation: CASSHGLAAYEQYF.

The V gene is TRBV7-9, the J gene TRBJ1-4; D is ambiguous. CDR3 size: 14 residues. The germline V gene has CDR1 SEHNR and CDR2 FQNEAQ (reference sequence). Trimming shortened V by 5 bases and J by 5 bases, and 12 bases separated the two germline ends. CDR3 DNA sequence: TGTGCCAGCAGCCCGACCGAAACCAATGAAAAACTGTTTTTT. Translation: CASSPTETNEKLFF.

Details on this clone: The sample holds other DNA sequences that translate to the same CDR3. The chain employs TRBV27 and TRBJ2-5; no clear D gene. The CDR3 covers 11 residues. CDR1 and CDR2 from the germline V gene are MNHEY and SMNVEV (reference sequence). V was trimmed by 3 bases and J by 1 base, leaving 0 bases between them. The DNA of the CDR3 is TGTGCCAGCAGTTTCCAAGAGACCCAGTACTTC. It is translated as CASSFQETQYF.

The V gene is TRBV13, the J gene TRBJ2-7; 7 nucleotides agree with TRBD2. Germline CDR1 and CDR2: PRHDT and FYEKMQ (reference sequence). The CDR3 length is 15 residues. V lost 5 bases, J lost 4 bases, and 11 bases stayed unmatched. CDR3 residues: CASSQSGGGIYEQYF. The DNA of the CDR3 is TGTGCCAGCAGCCAGTCGGGAGGCGGGATTTACGAGCAGTACTTC.

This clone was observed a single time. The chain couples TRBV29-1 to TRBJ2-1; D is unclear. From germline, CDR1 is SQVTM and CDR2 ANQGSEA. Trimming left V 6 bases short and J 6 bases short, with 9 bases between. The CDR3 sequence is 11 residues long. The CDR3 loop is CSVIAINEQFF. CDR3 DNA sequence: TGCAGCGTCATAGCTATCAATGAGCAGTTCTTC.

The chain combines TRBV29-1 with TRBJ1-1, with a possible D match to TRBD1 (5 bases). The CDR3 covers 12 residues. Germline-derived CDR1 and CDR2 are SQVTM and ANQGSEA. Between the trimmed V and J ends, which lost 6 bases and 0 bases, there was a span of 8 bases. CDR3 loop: CSVTRVNTEAFF. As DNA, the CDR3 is TGCAGCGTAACCAGGGTGAACACTGAAGCTTTCTTT. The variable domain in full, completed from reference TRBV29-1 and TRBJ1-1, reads SAVISQKPSRDICQRGTSLTIQCQVDSQVTMMFWYRQQPGQSLTLIATANQGSEATYESGFVIDKFPISRPNLTFSTLTVSNMSPEDSSIYLCSVTRVNTEAFFGQGTRLTVV.

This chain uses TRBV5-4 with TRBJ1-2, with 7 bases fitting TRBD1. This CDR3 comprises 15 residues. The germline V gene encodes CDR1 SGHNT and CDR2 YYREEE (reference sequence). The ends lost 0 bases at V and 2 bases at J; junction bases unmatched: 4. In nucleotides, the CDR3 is TGTGCCAGCAGCTTGGAGGCAGGGGGAAACTATGGCTACACCTTC. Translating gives CASSLEAGGNYGYTF.

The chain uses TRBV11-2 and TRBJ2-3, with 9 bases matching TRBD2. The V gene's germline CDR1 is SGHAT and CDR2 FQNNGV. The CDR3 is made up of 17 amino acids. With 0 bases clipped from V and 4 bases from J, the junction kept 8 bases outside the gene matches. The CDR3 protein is CASSLDSLAGMADTQYF. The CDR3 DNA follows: TGTGCCAGCAGCTTAGATAGCCTAGCGGGGATGGCAGATACGCAGTATTTT.

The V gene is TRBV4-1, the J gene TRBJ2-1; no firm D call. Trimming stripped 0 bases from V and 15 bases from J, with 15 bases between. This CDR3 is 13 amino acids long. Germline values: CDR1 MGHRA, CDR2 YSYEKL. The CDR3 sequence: CASSQDTAQLSFF. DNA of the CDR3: TGCGCCAGCAGCCAAGATACGGCCCAGCTATCGTTCTTC.

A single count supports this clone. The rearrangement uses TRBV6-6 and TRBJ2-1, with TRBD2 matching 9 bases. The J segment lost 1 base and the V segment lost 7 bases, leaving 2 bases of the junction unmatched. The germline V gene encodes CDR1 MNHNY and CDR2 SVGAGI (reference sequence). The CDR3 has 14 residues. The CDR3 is CASTGLASYNEQFF. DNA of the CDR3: TGTGCCAGCACCGGACTAGCGTCCTACAATGAGCAGTTCTTC.

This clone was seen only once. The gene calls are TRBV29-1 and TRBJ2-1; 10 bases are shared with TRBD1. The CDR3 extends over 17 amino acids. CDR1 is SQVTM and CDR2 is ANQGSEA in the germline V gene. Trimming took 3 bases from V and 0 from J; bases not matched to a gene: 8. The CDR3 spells CSVDPTGTGDSYNEQFF. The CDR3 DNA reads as TGCAGCGTTGACCCAACCGGGACAGGGGACTCCTACAATGAGCAGTTCTTC.

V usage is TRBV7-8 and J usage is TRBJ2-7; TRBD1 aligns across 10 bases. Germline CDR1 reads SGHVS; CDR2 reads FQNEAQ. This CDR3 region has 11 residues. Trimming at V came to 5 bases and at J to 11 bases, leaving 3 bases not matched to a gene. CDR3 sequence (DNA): TGTGCCAGCAGCGCAGGACAGGGGGAGTACTTC. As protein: CASSAGQGEYF. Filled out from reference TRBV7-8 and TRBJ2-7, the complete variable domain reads GAGVSQSPRYKVAKRGQDVALRCDPISGHVSLFWYQQALGQGPEFLTYFQNEAQLDKSGLPSDRFFAERPEGSVSTLKIQRTQQEDSAVYLCASSAGQGEYFGPGTRLTVT.

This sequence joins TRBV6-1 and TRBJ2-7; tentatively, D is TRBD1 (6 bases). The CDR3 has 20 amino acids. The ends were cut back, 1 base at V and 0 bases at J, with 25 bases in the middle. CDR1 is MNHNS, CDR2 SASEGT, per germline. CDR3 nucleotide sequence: TGTGCCAGCAGTGAAGTGAGCCGGGACACCTCTCCCAAATACTCCTACGAGCAGTACTTC. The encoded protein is CASSEVSRDTSPKYSYEQYF.

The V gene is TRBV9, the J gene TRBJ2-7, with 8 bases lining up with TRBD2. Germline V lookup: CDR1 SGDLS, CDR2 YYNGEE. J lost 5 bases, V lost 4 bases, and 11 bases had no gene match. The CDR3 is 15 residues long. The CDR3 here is CASSTIAGIIHEQYF. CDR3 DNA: TGTGCCAGCAGCACTATAGCGGGAATTATCCACGAGCAGTACTTC.

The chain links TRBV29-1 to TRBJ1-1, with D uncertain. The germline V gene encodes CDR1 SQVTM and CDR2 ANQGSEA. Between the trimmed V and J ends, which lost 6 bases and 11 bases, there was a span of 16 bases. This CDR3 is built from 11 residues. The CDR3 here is CSVIHPDRAFF. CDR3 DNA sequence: TGCAGCGTAATACACCCAGACCGGGCTTTCTTT. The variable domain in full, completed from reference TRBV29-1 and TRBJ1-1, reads SAVISQKPSRDICQRGTSLTIQCQVDSQVTMMFWYRQQPGQSLTLIATANQGSEATYESGFVIDKFPISRPNLTFSTLTVSNMSPEDSSIYLCSVIHPDRAFFGQGTRLTVV.